This T cell receptor (beta chain) was documented in a study of T cell repertoires in cytomegalovirus infection. Whole-study findings and limits: CMV carriers with the relevant HLA were identified by cumulative public TCR beta family frequency.

This clonotype was seen more than once but under ten times. Its antigen is not known. TCRdb called the reads again in MiXCR, with one record for every CDR3 protein. Here the sample spans about 150,000 distinct CDR3 sequences, 32% being singletons. Germline-derived CDR1 and CDR2 are MNHNS and SASEGT. This CDR3 spans 15 amino acids. The V gene lost 2 bases and the J gene lost 0 bases, with 7 bases spanning the gap. The sequencing here drew on CD8+ T cells from cultured PBMCs, taken from culture after CMV antigen stimulation. This receptor was obtained from a human donor in good health (CMV status not recorded). Some clones in this sample may be carry-over from other donors' samples. The rearrangement links TRBV6-1 to TRBJ1-4, with D hard to call. The chain's CDR3 is CASSEQAATNEKLFF. As DNA, the CDR3 is TGTGCCAGCAGTGAACAGGCTGCAACTAATGAAAAACTGTTTTTT.